This paragraph covers one T cell receptor (beta chain) sequence. This entry is derived from a study of T cell responses to AZD1222 COVID-19 vaccine. Some clones are missing from TCRdb's copy, which holds only in-frame ones; the method was immunoSEQ multiplex PCR. This sample carries around 160,000 clones, roughly 94% of them seen once, and the ten largest clones take 0.64%. The V and J ends lost 3 bases and 4 bases respectively, with 11 bases between them. This CDR3 region has 14 residues. Germline loops: CDR1 SGHTS, CDR2 YDEGEE. The chain joins TRBV5-8 to TRBJ1-3; unclear D gene. Here the sequenced sample was peripheral blood, taken on day 0 of AZD1222 vaccination. The sequence was collected from an adult in good health. The CDR3 protein is CASSSRRTGNTIYF. CDR3 DNA sequence: TGTGCCAGCAGCTCACGACGGACGGGAAACACCATATATTTT.